This TCR beta chain was observed in a study of siplizumab effects on memory and regulatory T cells. General study results and limits: Among alloreactive clones, only a minor fraction mapped to unstimulated subsets.

The CDR3 contains 16 residues. Trimming removed 0 bases at V and 3 bases at J, with 14 bases between. Per the germline V gene, CDR1 is SGDLS and CDR2 is YYNGEE. Note on this clone: The antigen is not known.

TCRdb's copy holds only in-frame clones and misses some; the assay was immunoSEQ multiplex PCR. The sample has over 95,000 clones; roughly 93% are singletons. This chain uses TRBV9 with TRBJ2-3, with D possibly called TRBD1 or TRBD2 (5 bases each). The source is a human donor in good health. The sample was non-Treg CD4+ T cells sorted from blood. CDR3 coding DNA: TGTGCCAGCAGCGTAGGGGGGACCGATTTAACAGATACGCAGTATTTT. It yields the protein CASSVGGTDLTDTQYF.